The rows below give T cell receptor beta chains drawn from one sample of a study of CD8 T cells in Susac syndrome. Via MiXCR, TCRdb re-called the immunoSEQ multiplex PCR reads, giving one row per CDR3 protein. The table includes about 210,000 distinct CDR3 sequences, 85% to 95% detected once. Sequencing input: CD4+ T cells from PBMCs. The receptors derive from a human donor with multiple sclerosis. The CDR3 runs from the conserved cysteine through the conserved F or W. Fields, in order: J gene, D gene, V gene, clone size, CDR3 DNA, CDR3 protein. The D gene is left open where the match is weak. Clone size is not always given. Where it is, it says once, few, many or a class for expanded clones.

TRBJ2-5 NA TRBV7-6 NA TGTGCCAGCAGTCCCGGGAGGACCCAGTACTTC CASSPGRTQYF
TRBJ2-7 TRBD2 TRBV2 NA TGTGCCAGCAGTAGCGGGACTAGCGGGGGATCCTACGAGCAGTACTTC CASSSGTSGGSYEQYF
TRBJ2-2 TRBD2 TRBV20-1 NA TGCAGTGCCAAGGATAGCGGGGGGAACACCGGGGAGCTGTTTTTT CSAKDSGGNTGELFF
TRBJ2-2 TRBD1 TRBV30 NA TGTGCCTGGAGCAGGGACAGGGGTACCACCGGGGAGCTGTTTTTT CAWSRDRGTTGELFF
TRBJ1-1 NA TRBV3-1 once TGTGCCAGCAGCCAAGACTACCCGACGGCTGAAGCTTTCTTT CASSQDYPTAEAFF
TRBJ2-1 NA TRBV29-1 NA TGCAGCGTTGGTCCAGTACCCTACAATGAGCAGTTCTTC CSVGPVPYNEQFF
TRBJ1-1 NA TRBV11-2 NA TGTGCCAGCAGCCAGGGGTACGGCGCTGAAGCTTTCTTT CASSQGYGAEAFF
TRBJ2-1 TRBD2 TRBV4-2 NA TGTGCCAGCAGCCACGTAACTAGCGGGGGGTCCTACAATGAGCAGTTCTTC CASSHVTSGGSYNEQFF
TRBJ2-5 NA TRBV15 NA TGTGCCACCAGCAGTCCAAAAGAGACCCAGTACTTC CATSSPKETQYF
TRBJ2-6 NA TRBV7-9 NA TGTGCCAGCGGCGGAGTCTCTGGGGCCAACGTCCTGACTTTC CASGGVSGANVLTF
TRBJ2-3 NA TRBV30 NA TGTGCCGGACACAGGGCCACAGATACGCAGTATTTT CAGHRATDTQYF